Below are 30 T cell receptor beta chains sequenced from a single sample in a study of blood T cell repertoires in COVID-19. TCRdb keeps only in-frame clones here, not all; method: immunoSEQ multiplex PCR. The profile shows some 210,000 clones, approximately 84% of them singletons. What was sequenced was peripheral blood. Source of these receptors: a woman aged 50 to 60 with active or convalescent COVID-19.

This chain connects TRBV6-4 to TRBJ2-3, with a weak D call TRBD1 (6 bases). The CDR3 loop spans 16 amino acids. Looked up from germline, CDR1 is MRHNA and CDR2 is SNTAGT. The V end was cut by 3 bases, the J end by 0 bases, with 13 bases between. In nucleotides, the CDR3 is TGTGCCAGCAGTGAGGACAGCTACCGGAGCACAGATACGCAGTATTTT. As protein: CASSEDSYRSTDTQYF.

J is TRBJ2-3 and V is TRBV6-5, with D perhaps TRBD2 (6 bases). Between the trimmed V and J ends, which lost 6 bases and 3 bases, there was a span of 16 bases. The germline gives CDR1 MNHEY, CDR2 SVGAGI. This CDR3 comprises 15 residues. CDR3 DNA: TGTGCCAGCAGACCGGGGGAATGGGGTACAGATACGCAGTATTTT. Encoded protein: CASRPGEWGTDTQYF.

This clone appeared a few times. CDR3 bases: TGTGCCAGCAGCTTGGGGGGGCCGGAAGCTTTCTTT. Amino acid sequence: CASSLGGPEAFF. This chain connects TRBV5-4 to TRBJ1-1, with D perhaps matching TRBD1 (6 bases). Germline CDR1 is SGHNT and CDR2 is YYREEE (reference sequence). V was clipped by 0 bases and J by 8 bases, with 8 bases between them. The CDR3 runs to 12 residues.

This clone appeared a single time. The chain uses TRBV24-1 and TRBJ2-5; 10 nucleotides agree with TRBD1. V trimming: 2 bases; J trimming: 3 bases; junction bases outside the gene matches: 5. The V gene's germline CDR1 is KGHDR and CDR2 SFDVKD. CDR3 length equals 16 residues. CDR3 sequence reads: CATSDSGQGTEETQYF. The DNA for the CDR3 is TGTGCCACCAGTGATTCGGGACAGGGGACAGAAGAGACCCAGTACTTC.

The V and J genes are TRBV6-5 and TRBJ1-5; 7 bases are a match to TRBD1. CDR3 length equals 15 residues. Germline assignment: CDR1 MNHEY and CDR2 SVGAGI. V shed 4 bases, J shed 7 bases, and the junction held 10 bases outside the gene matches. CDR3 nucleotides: TGTGCCAGCAGTTCTTTAGACAGGGTAGGACAGCCCCAGCATTTT. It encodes CASSSLDRVGQPQHF.

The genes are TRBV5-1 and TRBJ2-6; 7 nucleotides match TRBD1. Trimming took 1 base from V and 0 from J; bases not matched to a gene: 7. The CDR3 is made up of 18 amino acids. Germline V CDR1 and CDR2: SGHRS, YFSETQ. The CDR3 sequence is CASSLTGQRSSGANVLTF. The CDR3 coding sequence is TGCGCCAGCAGCTTGACGGGACAGAGGTCCTCTGGGGCCAACGTCCTGACTTTC. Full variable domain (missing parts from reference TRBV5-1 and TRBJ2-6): KAGVTQTPRYLIKTRGQQVTLSCSPISGHRSVSWYQQTPGQGLQFLFEYFSETQRNKGNFPGRFSGRQFSNSRSEMNVSTLELGDSALYLCASSLTGQRSSGANVLTFGAGSRLTVL.

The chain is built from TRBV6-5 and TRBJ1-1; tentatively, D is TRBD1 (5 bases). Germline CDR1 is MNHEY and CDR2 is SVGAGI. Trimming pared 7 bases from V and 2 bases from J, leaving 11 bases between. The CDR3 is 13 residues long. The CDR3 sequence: CASNGGYNTEAFF. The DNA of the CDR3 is TGTGCCAGCAATGGGGGGTACAACACTGAAGCTTTCTTT.

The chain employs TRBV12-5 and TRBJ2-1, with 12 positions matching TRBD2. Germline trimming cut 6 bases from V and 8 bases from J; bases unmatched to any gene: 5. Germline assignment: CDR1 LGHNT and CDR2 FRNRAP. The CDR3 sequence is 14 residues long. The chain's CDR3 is CASGSSGRGYEQFF. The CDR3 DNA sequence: TGTGCTAGTGGCTCTAGCGGGAGGGGCTATGAGCAGTTCTTC.

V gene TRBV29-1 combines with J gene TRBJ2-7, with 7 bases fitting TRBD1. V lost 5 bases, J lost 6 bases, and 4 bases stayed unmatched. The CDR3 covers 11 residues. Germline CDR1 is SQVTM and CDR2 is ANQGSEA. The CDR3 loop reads CSVYRGSEQYF. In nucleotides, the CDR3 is TGCAGCGTTTACAGGGGAAGCGAGCAGTACTTC.

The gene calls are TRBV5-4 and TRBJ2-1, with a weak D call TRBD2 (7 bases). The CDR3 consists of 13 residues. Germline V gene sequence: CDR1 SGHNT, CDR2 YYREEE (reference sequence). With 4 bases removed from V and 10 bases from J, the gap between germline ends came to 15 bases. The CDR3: CASSPRGGAEQFF. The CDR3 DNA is TGTGCCAGCAGCCCCCGAGGGGGGGCCGAGCAGTTCTTC.

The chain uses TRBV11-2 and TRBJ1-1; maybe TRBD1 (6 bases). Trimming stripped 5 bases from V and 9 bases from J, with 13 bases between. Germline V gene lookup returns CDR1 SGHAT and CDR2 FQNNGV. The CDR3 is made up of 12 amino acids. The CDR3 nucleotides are TGTGCCAGCAGCACCAGTGGACAGCAAGCTTTCTTT. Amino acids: CASSTSGQQAFF.

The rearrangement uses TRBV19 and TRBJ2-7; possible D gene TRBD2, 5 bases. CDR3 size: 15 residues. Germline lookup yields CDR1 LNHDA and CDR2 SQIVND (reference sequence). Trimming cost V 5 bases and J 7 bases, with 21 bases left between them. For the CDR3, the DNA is TGTGCCAGTAGTGGCTCCCGCGGGCGGGCCGGGGAGCAGTACTTC. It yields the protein CASSGSRGRAGEQYF.

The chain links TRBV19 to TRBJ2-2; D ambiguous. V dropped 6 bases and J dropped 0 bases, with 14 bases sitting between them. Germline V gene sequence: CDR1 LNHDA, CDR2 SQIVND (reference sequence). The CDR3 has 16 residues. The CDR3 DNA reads TGTGCCAGTAGCCACCGCGGTCCGGCGAACACCGGGGAGCTGTTTTTT. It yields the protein CASSHRGPANTGELFF. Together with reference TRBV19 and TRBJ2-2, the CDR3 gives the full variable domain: DGGITQSPKYLFRKEGQNVTLSCEQNLNHDAMYWYRQDPGQGLRLIYYSQIVNDFQKGDIAEGYSVSREKKESFPLTVTSAQKNPTAFYLCASSHRGPANTGELFFGEGSRLTVL.

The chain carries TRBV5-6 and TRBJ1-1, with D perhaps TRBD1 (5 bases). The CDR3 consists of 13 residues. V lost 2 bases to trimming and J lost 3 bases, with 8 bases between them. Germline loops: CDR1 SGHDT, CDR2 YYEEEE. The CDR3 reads CASSFRRDTEAFF. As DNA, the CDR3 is TGTGCCAGCAGCTTTCGCAGGGACACTGAAGCTTTCTTT.

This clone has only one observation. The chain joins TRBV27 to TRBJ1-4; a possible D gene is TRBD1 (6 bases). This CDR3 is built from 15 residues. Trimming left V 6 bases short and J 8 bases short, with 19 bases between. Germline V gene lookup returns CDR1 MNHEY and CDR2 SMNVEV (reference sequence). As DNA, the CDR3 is TGTGCCAGCAGGGCTTACAGGGACGGGTTGGAAAAACTGTTTTTT. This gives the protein CASRAYRDGLEKLFF. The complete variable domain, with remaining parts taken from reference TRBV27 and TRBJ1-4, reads EAQVTQNPRYLITVTGKKLTVTCSQNMNHEYMSWYRQDPGLGLRQIYYSMNVEVTDKGDVPEGYKVSRKEKRNFPLILESPSPNQTSLYFCASRAYRDGLEKLFFGSGTQLSVL.

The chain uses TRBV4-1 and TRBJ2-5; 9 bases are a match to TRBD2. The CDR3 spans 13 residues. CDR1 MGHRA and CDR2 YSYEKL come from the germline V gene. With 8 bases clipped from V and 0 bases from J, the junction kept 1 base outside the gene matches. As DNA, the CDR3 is TGCGCCAGCGCGGGGGGGTACCAAGAGACCCAGTACTTC. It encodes CASAGGYQETQYF.

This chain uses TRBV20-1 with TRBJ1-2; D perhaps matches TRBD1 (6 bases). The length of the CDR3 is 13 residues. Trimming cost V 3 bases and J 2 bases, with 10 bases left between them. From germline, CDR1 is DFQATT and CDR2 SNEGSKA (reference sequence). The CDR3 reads CSASGTLNYGYTF. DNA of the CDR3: TGCAGTGCTAGTGGGACATTAAACTATGGCTACACCTTC.

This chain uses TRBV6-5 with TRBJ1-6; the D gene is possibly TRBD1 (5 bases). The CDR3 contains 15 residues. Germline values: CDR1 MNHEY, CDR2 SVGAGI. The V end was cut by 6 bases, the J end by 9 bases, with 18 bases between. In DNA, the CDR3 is TGTGCCAGCAGGGGGACGGGGGGTCCCATTTCACCCCTCCACTTT. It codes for CASRGTGGPISPLHF.

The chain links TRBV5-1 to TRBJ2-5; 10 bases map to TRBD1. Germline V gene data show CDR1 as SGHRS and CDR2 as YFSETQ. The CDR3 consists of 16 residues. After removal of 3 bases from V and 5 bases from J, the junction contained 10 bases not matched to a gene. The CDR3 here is CASSWETGGRFETQYF. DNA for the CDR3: TGCGCCAGCAGCTGGGAGACAGGGGGCAGGTTCGAGACCCAGTACTTC.

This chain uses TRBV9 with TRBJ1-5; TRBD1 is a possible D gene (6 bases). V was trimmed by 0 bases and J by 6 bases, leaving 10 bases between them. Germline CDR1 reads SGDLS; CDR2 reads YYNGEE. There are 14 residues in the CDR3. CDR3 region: CASSVDTGRQPQHF. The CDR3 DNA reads TGTGCCAGCAGCGTAGATACAGGGCGTCAGCCCCAGCATTTT.

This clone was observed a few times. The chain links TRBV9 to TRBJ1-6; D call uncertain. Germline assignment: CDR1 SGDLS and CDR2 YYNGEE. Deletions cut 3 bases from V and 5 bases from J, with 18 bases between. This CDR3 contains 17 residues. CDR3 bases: TGTGCCAGCAGCGGGGGATGGGAGGAATCGGATAATTCACCCCTCCACTTT. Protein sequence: CASSGGWEESDNSPLHF.

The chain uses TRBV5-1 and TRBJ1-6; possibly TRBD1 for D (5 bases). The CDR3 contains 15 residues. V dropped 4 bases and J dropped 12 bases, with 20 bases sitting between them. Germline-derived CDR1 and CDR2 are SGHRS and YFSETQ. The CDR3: CASSGGGVSLEPLHF. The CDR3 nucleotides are TGCGCCAGCAGCGGGGGAGGGGTTTCGCTGGAACCCCTCCACTTT.

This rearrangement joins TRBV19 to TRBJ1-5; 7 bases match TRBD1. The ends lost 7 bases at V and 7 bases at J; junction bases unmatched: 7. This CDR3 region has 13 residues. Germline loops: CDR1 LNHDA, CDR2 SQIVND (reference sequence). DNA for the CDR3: TGTGCCAGTATCGGAGGGGGCTACCAGCCCCAGCATTTT. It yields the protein CASIGGGYQPQHF.

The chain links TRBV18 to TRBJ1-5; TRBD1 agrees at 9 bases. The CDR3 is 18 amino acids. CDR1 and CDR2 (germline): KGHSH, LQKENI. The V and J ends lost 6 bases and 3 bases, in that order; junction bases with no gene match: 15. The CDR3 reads CASSSTMGTGRFNQPQHF. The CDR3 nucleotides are TGTGCCAGCTCTTCAACCATGGGGACAGGGAGGTTCAATCAGCCCCAGCATTTT.

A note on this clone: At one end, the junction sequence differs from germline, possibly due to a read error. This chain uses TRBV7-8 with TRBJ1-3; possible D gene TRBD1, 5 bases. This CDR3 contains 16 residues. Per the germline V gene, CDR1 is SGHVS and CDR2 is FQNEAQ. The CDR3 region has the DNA TGTGCCAGCAGCGGCCTCCGGGGACTCGGTGGAAACGCCATATATTTT. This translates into CASSGLRGLGGNAIYF.

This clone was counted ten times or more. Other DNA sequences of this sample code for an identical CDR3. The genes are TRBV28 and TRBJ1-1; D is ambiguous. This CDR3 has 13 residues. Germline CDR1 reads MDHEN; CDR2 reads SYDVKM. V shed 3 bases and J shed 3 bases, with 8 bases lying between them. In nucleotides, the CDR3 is TGTGCCAGCAGTTTGGGGAGGGACACTGAAGCTTTCTTT. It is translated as CASSLGRDTEAFF.

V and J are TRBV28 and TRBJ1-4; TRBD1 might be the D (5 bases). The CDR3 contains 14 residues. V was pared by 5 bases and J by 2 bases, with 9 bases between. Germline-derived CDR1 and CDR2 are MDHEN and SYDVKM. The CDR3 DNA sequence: TGTGCCAGCAGTCCCGGGGGGACTAATGAAAAACTGTTTTTT. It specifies CASSPGGTNEKLFF.

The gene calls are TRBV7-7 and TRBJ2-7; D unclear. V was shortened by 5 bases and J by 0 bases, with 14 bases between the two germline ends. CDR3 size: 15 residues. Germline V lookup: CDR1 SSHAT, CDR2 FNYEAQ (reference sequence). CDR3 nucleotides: TGTGCCAGCAGCGTCCAGGCAGGATCCTCCTACGAGCAGTACTTC. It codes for CASSVQAGSSYEQYF.

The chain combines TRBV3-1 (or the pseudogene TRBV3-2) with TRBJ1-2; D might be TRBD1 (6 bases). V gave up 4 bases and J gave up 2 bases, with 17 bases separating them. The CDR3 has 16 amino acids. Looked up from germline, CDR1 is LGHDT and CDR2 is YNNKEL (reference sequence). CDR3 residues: CASSLWGGRENYGYTF. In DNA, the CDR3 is TGTGCCAGCAGCCTCTGGGGGGGGCGCGAGAACTATGGCTACACCTTC.

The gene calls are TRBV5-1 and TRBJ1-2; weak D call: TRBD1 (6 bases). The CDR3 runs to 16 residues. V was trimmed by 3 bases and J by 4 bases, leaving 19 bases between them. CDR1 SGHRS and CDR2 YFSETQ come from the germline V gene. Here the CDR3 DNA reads TGCGCCAGCAGCTGGGGGCAGCAGGGGACGTTCTATGGCTACACCTTC. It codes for CASSWGQQGTFYGYTF.